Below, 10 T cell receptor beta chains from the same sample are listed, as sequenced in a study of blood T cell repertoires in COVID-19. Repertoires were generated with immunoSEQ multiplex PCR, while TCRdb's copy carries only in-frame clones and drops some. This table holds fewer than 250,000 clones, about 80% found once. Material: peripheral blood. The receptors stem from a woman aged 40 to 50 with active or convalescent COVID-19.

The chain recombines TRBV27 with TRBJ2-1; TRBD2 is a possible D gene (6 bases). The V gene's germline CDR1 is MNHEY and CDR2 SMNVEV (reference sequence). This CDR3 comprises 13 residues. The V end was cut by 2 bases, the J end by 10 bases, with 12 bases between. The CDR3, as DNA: TGTGCCAGCAGTTTAGCAGGAGGGTTGGAGCAGTTCTTC. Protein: CASSLAGGLEQFF.

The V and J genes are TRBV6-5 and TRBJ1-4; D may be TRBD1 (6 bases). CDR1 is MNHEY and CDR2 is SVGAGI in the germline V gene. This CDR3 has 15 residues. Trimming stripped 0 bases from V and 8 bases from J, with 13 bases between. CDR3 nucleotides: TGTGCCAGCAGTTACTCGACAGGAGAGTCCGAAAAACTGTTTTTT. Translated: CASSYSTGESEKLFF.

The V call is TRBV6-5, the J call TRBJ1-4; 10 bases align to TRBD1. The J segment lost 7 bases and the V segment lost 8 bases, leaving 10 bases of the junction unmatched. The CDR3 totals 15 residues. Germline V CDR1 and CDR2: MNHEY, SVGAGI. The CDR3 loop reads CASLGTGAWSEKLFF. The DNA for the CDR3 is TGTGCCAGCCTCGGGACAGGGGCCTGGAGTGAAAAACTGTTTTTT.

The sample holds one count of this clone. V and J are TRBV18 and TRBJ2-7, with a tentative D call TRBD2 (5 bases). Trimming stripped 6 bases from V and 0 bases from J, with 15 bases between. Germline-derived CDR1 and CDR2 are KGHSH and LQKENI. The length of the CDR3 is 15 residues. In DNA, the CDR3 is TGTGCCAGCTCCGACGGGGTTCCCCGCTCCTACGAGCAGTACTTC. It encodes CASSDGVPRSYEQYF.

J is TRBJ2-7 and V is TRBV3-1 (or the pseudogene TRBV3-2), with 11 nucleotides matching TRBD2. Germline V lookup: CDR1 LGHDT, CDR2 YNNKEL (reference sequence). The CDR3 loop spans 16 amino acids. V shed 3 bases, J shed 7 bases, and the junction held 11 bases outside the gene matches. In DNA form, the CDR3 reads TGTGCCAGCAGCCACACTAGCGGGAGTGCGTCGGGGGAGCAGTACTTC. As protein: CASSHTSGSASGEQYF.

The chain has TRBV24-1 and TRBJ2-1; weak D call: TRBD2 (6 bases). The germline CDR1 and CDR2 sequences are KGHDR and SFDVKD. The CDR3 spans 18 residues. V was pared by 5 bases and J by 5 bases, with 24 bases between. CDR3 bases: TGTGCCACCAGTGCGCGGGACGGCCGAAGACTCAGAGACAATGAGCAGTTCTTC. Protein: CATSARDGRRLRDNEQFF.

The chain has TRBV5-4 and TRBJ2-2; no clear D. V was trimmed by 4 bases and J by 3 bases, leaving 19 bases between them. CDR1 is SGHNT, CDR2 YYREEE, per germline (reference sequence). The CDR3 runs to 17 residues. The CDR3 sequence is CASSPTGAEKYTGELFF. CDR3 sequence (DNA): TGTGCCAGCAGCCCCACCGGTGCGGAAAAATACACCGGGGAGCTGTTTTTT.

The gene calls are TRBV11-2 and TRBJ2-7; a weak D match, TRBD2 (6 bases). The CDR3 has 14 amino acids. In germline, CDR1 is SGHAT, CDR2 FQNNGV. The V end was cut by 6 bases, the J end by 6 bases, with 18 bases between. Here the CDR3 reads CASRAEGHLGEQYF. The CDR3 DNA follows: TGTGCCAGCAGGGCGGAGGGGCACCTAGGCGAGCAGTACTTC.

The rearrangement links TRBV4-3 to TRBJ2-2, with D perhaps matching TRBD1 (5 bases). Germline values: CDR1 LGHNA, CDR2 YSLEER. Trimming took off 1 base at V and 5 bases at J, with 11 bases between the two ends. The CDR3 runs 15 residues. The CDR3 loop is CASSQGQGGTGELFF. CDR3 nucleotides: TGCGCCAGCAGCCAAGGTCAGGGTGGGACCGGGGAGCTGTTTTTT.

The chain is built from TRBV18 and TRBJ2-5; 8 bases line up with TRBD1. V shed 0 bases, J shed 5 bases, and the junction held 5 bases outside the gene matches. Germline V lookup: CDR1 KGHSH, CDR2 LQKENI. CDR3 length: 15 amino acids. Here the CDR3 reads CASSPPGQVSETQYF. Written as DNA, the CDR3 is TGTGCCAGCTCACCACCGGGACAGGTTAGCGAGACCCAGTACTTC.